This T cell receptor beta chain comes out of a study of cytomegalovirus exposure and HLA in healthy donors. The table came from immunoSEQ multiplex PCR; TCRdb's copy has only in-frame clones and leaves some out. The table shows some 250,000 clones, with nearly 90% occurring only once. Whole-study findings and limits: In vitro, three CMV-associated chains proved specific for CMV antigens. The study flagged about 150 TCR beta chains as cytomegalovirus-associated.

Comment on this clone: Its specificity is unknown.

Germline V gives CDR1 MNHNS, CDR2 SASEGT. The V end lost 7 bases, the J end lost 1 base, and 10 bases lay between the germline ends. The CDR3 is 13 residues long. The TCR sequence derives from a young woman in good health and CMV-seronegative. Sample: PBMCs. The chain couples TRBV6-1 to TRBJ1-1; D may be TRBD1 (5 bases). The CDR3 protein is CASTLTGNTEAFF. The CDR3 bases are TGTGCCAGCACCTTAACAGGGAACACTGAAGCTTTCTTT.